The 5 T cell receptor beta chains below were found in one sample sequenced in a study of blood T cell repertoires in COVID-19. Method: immunoSEQ multiplex PCR; TCRdb's copy keeps in-frame clones and lacks some. The repertoire includes about 80,000 clones, around 76% of them detected once, and approximately 16% sits in the top ten. Sequencing was done on a sample of peripheral blood. The receptors here all came from a man aged 70-80 years with active or convalescent COVID-19.

The chain has TRBV6-5 and TRBJ1-3, with D possibly TRBD1 on 5 matching bases. The CDR3 spans 15 residues. Germline values: CDR1 MNHEY, CDR2 SVGAGI. Trimming left V 0 bases short and J 0 bases short, with 6 bases between. CDR3 nucleotide sequence: TGTGCCAGCAGTTACTCCAGGGTCTCTGGAAACACCATATATTTT. Protein sequence: CASSYSRVSGNTIYF.

This clone appeared once. V gene TRBV5-5 combines with J gene TRBJ1-1; D gene unclear. Germline CDR1 and CDR2: SGHKS and YYEKEE (reference sequence). V lost 5 bases and J lost 0, with 5 bases in between. The CDR3 totals 12 residues. The CDR3 DNA is TGTGCCAGCAGGAGGTTGAACACTGAAGCTTTCTTT. Translated: CASRRLNTEAFF.

The chain uses TRBV7-2 and TRBJ1-1; D possibly corresponds to TRBD1 (5 bases). CDR3 length: 15 amino acids. Trimming removed 2 bases from V and 3 bases from J, with 13 bases in between. The V gene's germline CDR1 is SGHTA and CDR2 FQGNSA. CDR3 region: CASSLRGNGYTEAFF. CDR3 DNA: TGTGCCAGCAGCTTAAGGGGAAACGGATACACTGAAGCTTTCTTT. Drawing the rest from reference TRBV7-2 and TRBJ1-1, the complete variable domain is GAGVSQSPSNKVTEKGKDVELRCDPISGHTALYWYRQSLGQGLEFLIYFQGNSAPDKSGLPSDRFSAERTGGSVSTLTIQRTQQEDSAVYLCASSLRGNGYTEAFFGQGTRLTVV.

This clone was seen many times. The chain has TRBV6-1 and TRBJ1-5, with D maybe TRBD1 (6 bases). The CDR3 is 15 residues long. Deletions cut 2 bases from V and 4 bases from J, with 12 bases between. CDR1 MNHNS and CDR2 SASEGT come from the germline V gene. For the CDR3, the DNA is TGTGCCAGCAGTGAAATGAACAGGGCGAATCAGCCCCAGCATTTT. Its protein product is CASSEMNRANQPQHF.

This sequence joins TRBV4-1 and TRBJ2-7, with a weak D call TRBD1 (5 bases). The CDR3 spans 13 residues. Per germline, CDR1 MGHRA and CDR2 YSYEKL. The V and J ends lost 0 bases and 9 bases respectively, with 12 bases between them. In DNA form, the CDR3 reads TGCGCCAGCAGCCAAGATGGCAGGGCCTGGCAGTACTTC. Protein product: CASSQDGRAWQYF.